A single sample is the source of the 29 T cell receptor beta chains below, sequenced in a study of T-cell memory formation after mild COVID-19. Each CDR3 protein is one row after TCRdb ran MiXCR on the 5' RACE reads. The table shows roughly 510,000 distinct CDR3 sequences, with 17% occurring only once. Sequencing was carried out using PBMCs or a T cell subset sorted from them (not recorded which). These receptors were taken from an adult woman who had mild COVID-19 (a few samples of this study predate the infection). Cell type and time point are not known.

The chain has TRBV6-5 and TRBJ1-2; 8 positions agree with TRBD1. The CDR3 loop spans 17 amino acids. Trimming at V came to 7 bases and at J to 0 bases, leaving 13 bases not matched to a gene. Germline loops: CDR1 MNHEY, CDR2 SVGAGI. For the CDR3, the DNA is TGTGCCAGCACCCTCCGGGGGACAGGCCTCACTAACTATGGCTACACCTTC. Amino acids: CASTLRGTGLTNYGYTF.

This clonotype was counted between two and nine times. V and J are TRBV7-9 and TRBJ1-1, with D maybe TRBD1 (5 bases). Trimming stripped 2 bases from V and 9 bases from J, with 13 bases between. The CDR3 sequence is 13 residues long. Germline values: CDR1 SEHNR, CDR2 FQNEAQ (reference sequence). The CDR3 nucleotides are TGTGCCAGCAGCTTACGGGCGGGGACCCAAGCTTTCTTT. Residues: CASSLRAGTQAFF.

This chain links TRBV9 with TRBJ2-7; 14 nucleotides align to TRBD2. Germline CDR1 is SGDLS and CDR2 is YYNGEE. J was trimmed by 7 bases and V by 4 bases; bases with no gene match: 10. The CDR3 is made up of 16 amino acids. The CDR3 nucleotides read TGTGCCAGCAGCCCCAATTCGGGACTAGCGGGAGAGGAGCAGTACTTC. Translating gives CASSPNSGLAGEEQYF.

V and J are TRBV11-2 and TRBJ2-1; 12 positions match TRBD2. Trimming cost V 1 base and J 4 bases; bases outside gene matches: 8. This CDR3 is 18 amino acids long. Germline CDR1 SGHAT, CDR2 FQNNGV. The CDR3 here is CASSLASSGGAGYNEQFF. CDR3 nucleotides: TGTGCCAGCAGCTTAGCGTCTAGCGGGGGGGCCGGGTACAATGAGCAGTTCTTC.

The chain recombines TRBV20-1 with TRBJ2-7; tentatively, D is TRBD2 (6 bases). The length of the CDR3 is 12 residues. From germline, CDR1 is DFQATT and CDR2 SNEGSKA (reference sequence). The V and J ends lost 1 base and 4 bases respectively, with 8 bases between them. In DNA form, the CDR3 reads TGCAGTGCTAGAGTTAGCGGTTACGAGCAGTACTTC. Protein product: CSARVSGYEQYF.

This chain links TRBV9 with TRBJ2-3, with a possible D match to TRBD2 (6 bases). There are 15 residues in the CDR3. Trimming pared 4 bases from V and 2 bases from J, leaving 14 bases between. Germline-derived CDR1 and CDR2 are SGDLS and YYNGEE. DNA for the CDR3: TGTGCCAGCAGCCTAGGGACTTTATCCACAGATACGCAGTATTTT. Amino acid sequence: CASSLGTLSTDTQYF.

V is TRBV5-1 and J is TRBJ2-2; 12 bases match TRBD2. V was pared by 1 base and J by 2 bases, with 9 bases of the junction left unmatched. This CDR3 has 19 residues. The germline V gene encodes CDR1 SGHRS and CDR2 YFSETQ. This CDR3 reads CASSLLLWTSGENTGELFF. In DNA form, the CDR3 reads TGCGCCAGCAGCTTGTTGCTGTGGACTAGCGGGGAAAACACCGGGGAGCTGTTTTTT.

The chain has TRBV7-8 and TRBJ2-1, with a weak D call TRBD2 (6 bases). Trimming shortened V by 5 bases and J by 1 base, and 15 bases separated the two germline ends. The CDR3 length is 16 residues. Germline lookup yields CDR1 SGHVS and CDR2 FQNEAQ. This CDR3 reads CASSPAGTGSYNEQFF. CDR3 sequence (DNA): TGTGCCAGCAGCCCAGCCGGGACTGGTTCCTACAATGAGCAGTTCTTC.

The sample holds a few counts of this clonotype. The genes are TRBV27 and TRBJ1-5; D perhaps matches TRBD1 (6 bases). Between the trimmed V and J ends, which lost 4 bases and 6 bases, there was a span of 13 bases. Germline V gives CDR1 MNHEY, CDR2 SMNVEV (reference sequence). The CDR3 is made up of 14 amino acids. As DNA, the CDR3 is TGTGCCAGCAGTTCGTCACAGGGCGGTCAGCCCCAGCATTTT. Protein product: CASSSSQGGQPQHF.

This clonotype has just one count. J is TRBJ2-1 and V is TRBV6-5; weak D call: TRBD2 (5 bases). CDR3 length: 13 residues. Germline loops: CDR1 MNHEY, CDR2 SVGAGI. Trimming pared 9 bases from V and 1 base from J, leaving 10 bases between. The CDR3 nucleotides read TGTGCCAGTCATGGGGAGTCCTACAATGAGCAGTTCTTC. Its translation is CASHGESYNEQFF.

J is TRBJ2-7 and V is TRBV20-1; 10 bases line up with TRBD2. The CDR3 sequence is 16 residues long. Unmatched junction bases numbered 11, after V lost 6 bases and J lost 0 bases. Germline assignment: CDR1 DFQATT and CDR2 SNEGSKA (reference sequence). The CDR3 sequence: CSARTAGGLTSYEQYF. DNA of the CDR3: TGCAGTGCCCGAACAGCGGGGGGGCTCACCTCCTACGAGCAGTACTTC.

The chain recombines TRBV6-2 or TRBV6-3 with TRBJ2-3, with TRBD2 identical over 9 bases. J was trimmed by 6 bases and V by 0 bases; bases with no gene match: 7. In germline, CDR1 is MNHEY, CDR2 SVGEGT. This CDR3 has 16 residues. The CDR3 sequence is CASSYSGREGPDTQYF. The CDR3 nucleotides read TGTGCCAGCAGTTACTCCGGGCGGGAGGGCCCCGATACGCAGTATTTT.

This sequence joins TRBV5-6 and TRBJ2-2; TRBD2 agrees at 12 bases. After removal of 4 bases from V and 4 bases from J, the junction contained 8 bases not matched to a gene. The germline V gene has CDR1 SGHDT and CDR2 YYEEEE. This CDR3 is built from 17 residues. The CDR3 spells CASSALGLAGFTGELFF. The CDR3 bases are TGTGCCAGCAGCGCCCTGGGACTAGCGGGTTTCACCGGGGAGCTGTTTTTT.

This clonotype was picked up many times. The V gene is TRBV20-1, the J gene TRBJ1-4, with TRBD1 as a possible D gene (6 bases). V was clipped by 3 bases and J by 6 bases, with 11 bases between them. This CDR3 region has 13 residues. Germline CDR1 and CDR2: DFQATT and SNEGSKA (reference sequence). CDR3 protein: CSARDRVHEKLFF. DNA for the CDR3: TGCAGTGCTAGGGACAGAGTACATGAAAAACTGTTTTTT.

The chain has TRBV28 and TRBJ2-7; the D gene is possibly TRBD2 (5 bases). CDR1 is MDHEN and CDR2 is SYDVKM in the germline V gene. The CDR3 has 14 residues. With 4 bases removed from V and 4 bases from J, the gap between germline ends came to 14 bases. This CDR3 reads CASSSPEGLYEQYF. The CDR3 DNA is TGTGCCAGCAGTTCCCCCGAGGGTCTATACGAGCAGTACTTC.

This clonotype has more than one count but fewer than ten. The genes are TRBV5-1 and TRBJ2-7, with 9 positions matching TRBD1. Germline-derived CDR1 and CDR2 are SGHRS and YFSETQ. The CDR3 contains 14 residues. V shed 4 bases, J shed 5 bases, and the junction held 7 bases outside the gene matches. The CDR3 DNA sequence: TGCGCCAGCAGCATCGGGACAGGGACACACGAGCAGTACTTC. Its translation: CASSIGTGTHEQYF.

This clonotype was seen a few times. The rearrangement links TRBV20-1 to TRBJ2-2; D gene ambiguous. The CDR3 loop spans 12 amino acids. CDR1 is DFQATT and CDR2 is SNEGSKA in the germline V gene (reference sequence). V lost 5 bases and J lost 2, with 6 bases in between. The CDR3, as DNA: TGCAGTGCTTTCCACAACACCGGGGAGCTGTTTTTT. Protein: CSAFHNTGELFF.

The rearrangement joins TRBV15 to TRBJ2-3; the match to TRBD2 covers 11 bases. The CDR3 is 15 residues long. Trimming took 5 bases from V and 3 from J; bases not matched to a gene: 4. Germline CDR1 LNHNV, CDR2 YYDKDF (reference sequence). CDR3: CATSGTSGGTDTQYF. The CDR3 DNA follows: TGTGCCACCAGCGGCACTAGCGGGGGAACAGATACGCAGTATTTT.

This clonotype was counted only a few times. The chain carries TRBV5-1 and TRBJ2-7; a possible D gene is TRBD1 (5 bases). Trimming removed 4 bases at V and 0 bases at J, with 14 bases between. The CDR3 contains 15 residues. CDR1 is SGHRS, CDR2 YFSETQ, per germline. This chain's CDR3 is CASSPAQASSYEQYF. As DNA, the CDR3 is TGCGCCAGCAGCCCGGCACAGGCTAGCTCCTACGAGCAGTACTTC.

This clonotype was counted only a few times. The chain combines TRBV7-8 with TRBJ1-2; 9 positions agree with TRBD1. The CDR3 covers 17 residues. From germline, CDR1 is SGHVS and CDR2 FQNEAQ. Trimming cost V 0 bases and J 3 bases; bases outside gene matches: 8. The CDR3 coding sequence is TGTGCCAGCAGCTTAGCGTTCCCGGGACAGGGTTACTATGGCTACACCTTC. This encodes CASSLAFPGQGYYGYTF. Together with reference TRBV7-8 and TRBJ1-2, the CDR3 gives the full variable domain: GAGVSQSPRYKVAKRGQDVALRCDPISGHVSLFWYQQALGQGPEFLTYFQNEAQLDKSGLPSDRFFAERPEGSVSTLKIQRTQQEDSAVYLCASSLAFPGQGYYGYTFGSGTRLTVV.

The CDR3 reads CSAGHRKGDGYTF. Written as DNA, the CDR3 is TGCAGCGCCGGACACAGAAAGGGTGATGGCTACACCTTC. The chain links TRBV29-1 to TRBJ1-2; the D gene is possibly TRBD1 (5 bases). The length of the CDR3 is 13 residues. Germline CDR1 and CDR2: SQVTM and ANQGSEA. The ends were cut back, 7 bases at V and 6 bases at J, with 18 bases in the middle.

This clonotype was seen only a few times. V usage is TRBV12-3 or TRBV12-4 and J usage is TRBJ2-1; a possible D gene is TRBD2 (5 bases). The CDR3 loop spans 14 amino acids. V was clipped by 7 bases and J by 1 base, with 11 bases between them. The CDR3 reads CASTIGVSYNEQFF. The CDR3 DNA sequence: TGTGCCAGCACAATCGGGGTTTCCTACAATGAGCAGTTCTTC.

The chain is built from TRBV7-9 and TRBJ2-2, with TRBD2 identical over 10 bases. Germline V gives CDR1 SEHNR, CDR2 FQNEAQ (reference sequence). This CDR3 comprises 15 residues. V dropped 5 bases and J dropped 6; count of bases not matched to a gene: 6. CDR3 nucleotides: TGTGCCAGCAGCCCACCTAGCGGGAGAGCCGGGGAGCTGTTTTTT. It encodes CASSPPSGRAGELFF.

This clonotype has a count of ten or more. V usage is TRBV5-1 and J usage is TRBJ1-1; weak D call: TRBD1 (5 bases). This CDR3 is 13 amino acids long. Looked up from germline, CDR1 is SGHRS and CDR2 is YFSETQ. V was cut by 2 bases and J by 7 bases, with 12 bases left in between. The CDR3 DNA is TGCGCCAGCAGCTTTTGGTCAGGGTTTGAAGCTTTCTTT. This sequence encodes CASSFWSGFEAFF.

This clonotype was seen more than once but under ten times. The chain recombines TRBV5-1 with TRBJ1-2, with D uncertain. Germline CDR1 SGHRS, CDR2 YFSETQ. The V gene lost 4 bases and the J gene lost 1 base, with 14 bases spanning the gap. The CDR3 has 15 amino acids. The CDR3 region is CASSAGGSGNYGYTF. In nucleotides, the CDR3 is TGCGCCAGCAGCGCCGGAGGTTCCGGTAACTATGGCTACACCTTC.

The chain carries TRBV7-2 and TRBJ2-1; the D gene is possibly TRBD1 (5 bases). This CDR3 spans 12 amino acids. Trimming shortened V by 1 base and J by 13 bases, and 11 bases separated the two germline ends. The V gene's germline CDR1 is SGHTA and CDR2 FQGNSA. CDR3: CASSLDFQGQFF. Written as DNA, the CDR3 is TGTGCCAGCAGCTTAGATTTTCAGGGCCAGTTCTTC.

This chain joins TRBV5-1 and TRBJ2-1; D not certain. V was shortened by 6 bases and J by 5 bases, with 15 bases between the two germline ends. In germline, CDR1 is SGHRS, CDR2 YFSETQ. The CDR3 is 14 residues long. The CDR3 DNA reads as TGCGCCAGCAAGCCCGGCGGCTGGGACAATGAGCAGTTCTTC. This translates into CASKPGGWDNEQFF. Full variable domain (missing parts from reference TRBV5-1 and TRBJ2-1): KAGVTQTPRYLIKTRGQQVTLSCSPISGHRSVSWYQQTPGQGLQFLFEYFSETQRNKGNFPGRFSGRQFSNSRSEMNVSTLELGDSALYLCASKPGGWDNEQFFGPGTRLTVL.

In its sample, this clonotype was seen a few times. The rearrangement joins TRBV5-1 to TRBJ2-7, with TRBD2 matching 11 bases. The CDR3 spans 15 residues. From germline, CDR1 is SGHRS and CDR2 YFSETQ. After removal of 2 bases from V and 3 bases from J, the junction contained 4 bases not matched to a gene. CDR3 bases: TGCGCCAGCAGCTTCACTAGCGGGAGTCACTACGAGCAGTACTTC. This translates into CASSFTSGSHYEQYF.

This clonotype was observed at least ten times. The CDR3 DNA follows: TGTGCCTGGAGTAGGGGGCTGGTGGCGAACACCGGGGAGCTGTTTTTT. Translation: CAWSRGLVANTGELFF. The V gene is TRBV30, the J gene TRBJ2-2, with TRBD1 identical over 7 bases. J gave up 0 bases and V 2 bases, and 6 bases lay outside the gene matches. The CDR3 contains 16 residues. Germline values: CDR1 GTSNPN, CDR2 SVGIG (reference sequence).